This T cell receptor beta chain was sequenced during a study of PD-L1 blockade in urothelial cancer (dated by TCRdb to 2015 to 2018). Context from the whole study: Every patient began therapy around 2014 and was given atezolizumab 1,200 mg intravenously every 3 weeks. Around 29 patients had pretreatment blood TCR-seq, around 24 had at least one posttreatment blood collection, and around 24 had tumor TCR-seq. Blood samples were analyzed 3 weeks after the start of treatment (second dose) and 6 weeks after the start of treatment. In the same patients, pretreatment tumors underwent whole exome sequencing and RNA sequencing in addition to TCR sequencing. About 90% of the roughly 29 patients were males with bladder-origin urothelial cancer, and 18 of 29 reported a prior smoking history. Patients had an ECOG performance status of 0 or 1 and had received between 0 and 3 prior chemotherapy regimens. An exploratory multi-omic analysis was conducted of the somatic, immune and clinical correlates of response to PD-L1 blockade with atezolizumab in urothelial cancer. Blood samples yielded a median of around 130,000 T cells and more than 75,000 unique TCRs, with median clonality 0.080. Roughly 10 patients achieved durable clinical benefit and approximately 19 did not. Durable clinical benefit meant progression-free survival longer than 6 months, and TCR features were also tested against progression-free and overall survival. Pretreatment tumor samples, along with matched peripheral blood collected serially before and after atezolizumab treatment, underwent TCR sequencing. General findings and caveats noted by the study authors: A pretreatment peripheral blood TCR clonality below the median was linked to improved progression-free and overall survival. Greater expansion of tumor-associated TCR clones in peripheral blood 3 weeks after the start of treatment was observed in patients with durable benefit (n of about 20, p = 0.022). Because the sample size was small (n ≈ 27) and many exploratory analyses were performed, the results are intended to be hypothesis-generating.

Via the germline V gene (reference sequence), CDR1 is LNHNV and CDR2 YYDKDF. The CDR3, cysteine through phenylalanine, is 13 amino acids long. Of all the DNA, just the CDR3 is kept, 39 bases in frame from base 1. V lost 1 base and J lost 3 bases; the stretch between them is 6 bases long. Note on this clone: Its target antigen remains unknown. One base away there is no much larger clone; base qualities are not given.

The label giving this sample's time point can be read as: peripheral blood 6 weeks after treatment start. The cohort comprised 25 to 35 patients with locally advanced or metastatic urothelial carcinoma treated at Memorial Sloan Kettering on a trial protocol. Peripheral blood mononuclear cells were collected pretreatment and during treatment, at between 1 and 8 total time points per patient. The Qiagen DNeasy Blood extraction kit was used to purify genomic DNA from total PBMCs and tumor samples. PBMCs were collected pretreatment and during treatment and were isolated and stored as previously described. Synthetic TCR analog templates were spiked into each PCR so that absolute template abundance could be estimated from read counts. The immunoSEQ assay was used to amplify TCRbeta CDR3 regions from genomic DNA with bias-controlled V and J gene primers. Sequencing of rearranged TCRbeta segments was done at approximately 20X coverage. Concerning the study's data processing: Clustering was used to correct sequencing errors, and CDR3s were annotated against IMGT so that V, D and J genes could be assigned. Downstream analyses used only productive TCRbeta rearrangements, leaving out any out-of-frame or stop-codon sequences. Clonality was calculated as one minus the Shannon entropy normalized by the log of the number of unique productive sequences. Clones differing between time points or between blood and tumor were identified by Fisher's exact test with Benjamini-Hochberg correction at adjusted p below 0.01. What TCRdb holds here is the immuneACCESS table cut down to in-frame rearrangements. Part of the clones is not present; checked against another copy, under half of the missing clones reflect an unresolved V gene, and the others are unexplained. The V and J calls and the clone size are those of that table, but D and trimming were determined from the DNA. The sample table contains some 110,000 clones; only one count was recorded for around 93% of them. The top ten clones comprise 3% to 4.5% of the sample.

The rearranged chain carries TRBV15 and TRBJ1-1, with no confidently assigned D gene. This clonotype originated in a man aged 55 to 70 with urothelial cancer. The starting material was PBMCs, obtained around atezolizumab (anti-PD-L1) treatment. In nucleotides, the sequence is TGTGCCACCAGCAGAGCCTCCGACACTGAAGCTTTCTTT. It codes for CATSRASDTEAFF.